Shown below are 29 T cell receptor beta chains from a single sample sequenced in a study of T cell repertoires in cytomegalovirus infection. TCRdb analysed the reads with MiXCR anew, one entry per CDR3 protein. Seen here are more than 400,000 distinct CDR3 sequences, around 27% observed once, and the top ten hold around 14%. Sequencing was performed on PBMCs. The receptor source for this set is a human donor in good health (CMV status not recorded). Some clones in this sample may be carry-over from other donors' samples.

J is TRBJ1-5 and V is TRBV6-2 or TRBV6-3; tentative D call: TRBD1 (5 bases). This CDR3 has 14 residues. V lost 5 bases, J lost 11 bases, and 19 bases lay in between. Germline CDR1 MNHEY, CDR2 SVGEGT. The CDR3 loop is CASSRQRSISAQHF. CDR3 coding DNA: TGTGCCAGCAGTCGACAGCGGTCAATTTCAGCCCAGCATTTT.

The chain combines TRBV2 with TRBJ2-1, with TRBD2 matching 14 bases. The CDR3 loop spans 19 amino acids. The trim removed 1 base at V and 6 bases at J, leaving 11 bases unmatched. The germline V gene has CDR1 SNHLY and CDR2 FYNNEI. The CDR3 sequence: CASSEVGLAGVGTCNEQFF. The CDR3 coding sequence is TGTGCCAGCAGTGAAGTGGGACTAGCGGGAGTAGGAACCTGCAATGAGCAGTTCTTC.

This clonotype occurred a few times. The chain joins TRBV19 to TRBJ1-5, with no clear D. CDR1 is LNHDA, CDR2 SQIVND, per germline (reference sequence). CDR3 size: 17 residues. Trimming removed 3 bases from V and 0 bases from J, with 15 bases in between. The CDR3 here is CASSMTHRSHSNQPQHF. DNA of the CDR3: TGTGCCAGTAGTATGACCCACAGATCGCATAGCAATCAGCCCCAGCATTTT.

This clonotype was seen a few times. The chain links TRBV28 to TRBJ1-1; 11 bases match TRBD1. Germline V gene lookup returns CDR1 MDHEN and CDR2 SYDVKM. With 8 bases clipped from V and 4 bases from J, the junction kept 9 bases outside the gene matches. The CDR3 has 15 amino acids. The CDR3: CASSRTGGAGTEAFF. The CDR3 DNA follows: TGTGCCAGCTCGAGGACAGGGGGCGCGGGCACTGAAGCTTTCTTT.

The CDR3 DNA follows: TGTGCCAGCAGCCAAGCCGGAGGACTAGCGGGTTTGACCGGGGAGCTGTTTTTT. This encodes CASSQAGGLAGLTGELFF. The chain combines TRBV4-2 with TRBJ2-2, with 11 bases lining up with TRBD2. The germline gives CDR1 LGHNA, CDR2 YNFKEQ. Trimming cost V 1 base and J 5 bases; bases outside gene matches: 9. This CDR3 region has 18 residues.

This clonotype was counted only a few times. The chain links TRBV19 to TRBJ1-2; 11 bases line up with TRBD1. With 3 bases clipped from V and 10 bases from J, the junction kept 7 bases outside the gene matches. This CDR3 is 14 amino acids long. Germline loops: CDR1 LNHDA, CDR2 SQIVND (reference sequence). The CDR3 here is CASSISGTGGDYTF. The CDR3, as DNA: TGTGCCAGTAGTATCTCAGGGACAGGGGGTGACTACACCTTC.

The sample holds many counts of this clonotype. V usage is TRBV7-2 and J usage is TRBJ2-7; 7 bases line up with TRBD1. Trimming at V came to 1 base and at J to 1 base, leaving 4 bases not matched to a gene. The CDR3 consists of 15 residues. Germline V gene lookup returns CDR1 SGHTA and CDR2 FQGNSA. The CDR3 loop is CASSLGDRGSYEQYV. In DNA, the CDR3 is TGTGCCAGCAGCTTAGGGGACAGAGGATCCTACGAGCAGTACGTC.

This chain connects TRBV7-2 to TRBJ2-1, with D perhaps TRBD2 (5 bases). The CDR3 has 15 amino acids. V was trimmed by 1 base and J by 8 bases, leaving 15 bases between them. CDR1 is SGHTA, CDR2 FQGNSA, per germline. CDR3 bases: TGTGCCAGCAGCTTAGGGGCGGCTAAGAGGGATGAGCAGTTCTTC. It codes for CASSLGAAKRDEQFF.

This clonotype has just a few counts. The chain joins TRBV27 to TRBJ2-3; 10 bases are a match to TRBD2. The germline CDR1 and CDR2 sequences are MNHEY and SMNVEV (reference sequence). Germline trimming cut 3 bases from V and 4 bases from J; bases unmatched to any gene: 4. This CDR3 region has 15 residues. The CDR3 is CASSLLAGVADTQYF. The DNA for the CDR3 is TGTGCCAGCAGTTTGCTAGCGGGAGTAGCAGATACGCAGTATTTT.

This clonotype has more than one count but fewer than ten. The chain links TRBV20-1 to TRBJ2-1, with TRBD2 matching 12 bases. The germline gives CDR1 DFQATT, CDR2 SNEGSKA (reference sequence). V gave up 2 bases and J gave up 4 bases; unmatched junction bases: 9. CDR3 size: 17 residues. The CDR3 sequence: CSARSRLAGDGYNEQFF. In DNA, the CDR3 is TGCAGTGCTAGATCCCGACTAGCGGGAGATGGGTACAATGAGCAGTTCTTC.

This chain joins TRBV6-1 and TRBJ1-1, with a possible D match to TRBD1 (6 bases). Between the trimmed V and J ends, which lost 2 bases and 9 bases, there was a span of 10 bases. Germline V gene lookup returns CDR1 MNHNS and CDR2 SASEGT. The CDR3 spans 12 residues. The CDR3 DNA reads as TGTGCCAGCAGTGAATCTGGGGGCAAAGCTTTCTTT. This encodes CASSESGGKAFF.

This clonotype was found many times. The chain is built from TRBV2 and TRBJ1-2; 7 nucleotides align to TRBD1. The CDR3 spans 14 residues. Trimming at V came to 4 bases and at J to 0 bases, leaving 2 bases not matched to a gene. Germline CDR1 SNHLY, CDR2 FYNNEI. In DNA form, the CDR3 reads TGTGCCAGCAGTGGACAGGGAGCTAACTATGGCTACACCTTC. Its translation is CASSGQGANYGYTF. Complete variable domain (other parts from reference TRBV2 and TRBJ1-2): EPEVTQTPSHQVTQMGQEVILRCVPISNHLYFYWYRQILGQKVEFLVSFYNNEISEKSEIFDDQFSVERPDGSNFTLKIRSTKLEDSAMYFCASSGQGANYGYTFGSGTRLTVV.

This clonotype was counted between two and nine times. The gene calls are TRBV27 and TRBJ2-7; D is possibly TRBD1 or TRBD2 (5 bases each). Germline values: CDR1 MNHEY, CDR2 SMNVEV (reference sequence). Trimming removed 0 bases from V and 3 bases from J, with 9 bases in between. CDR3 length equals 14 residues. The chain's CDR3 is CASSLSAGSYEQYV. Written as DNA, the CDR3 is TGTGCCAGCAGTTTATCTGCAGGGAGCTACGAGCAGTACGTC.

Ten or more counts support this clonotype. The chain links TRBV7-6 to TRBJ2-2; 11 bases fit TRBD2. Germline V gene data show CDR1 as SGHVS and CDR2 as FNYEAQ. The CDR3 is 16 amino acids. V was clipped by 5 bases and J by 8 bases; unmatched bases: 10. For the CDR3, the DNA is TGTGCCAGCAGCCGGGGGACTAGCGGTACATCAGGGGAGCTGTTTTTT. Its translation is CASSRGTSGTSGELFF.

This clonotype came up once. The CDR3 DNA reads TGTGCCAGCTTTAAGAGCCGGGGGGAACTGTTTTTT. Protein: CASFKSRGELFF. This chain joins TRBV12-3 or TRBV12-4 and TRBJ1-4; a possible D gene is TRBD1 (5 bases). V was shortened by 8 bases and J by 12 bases, with 16 bases between the two germline ends. This CDR3 region has 12 residues.

This clonotype was seen a few times. This chain links TRBV6-2 or TRBV6-3 with TRBJ2-2; 8 bases line up with TRBD2. The CDR3 is 13 residues long. Germline V gene sequence: CDR1 MNHEY, CDR2 SVGEGT. The V and J ends lost 8 bases and 7 bases, in that order; junction bases with no gene match: 6. CDR3 coding DNA: TGTGCCAGCGTAGCGGGAAGGCGCGGGGAGCTGTTTTTT. It is translated as CASVAGRRGELFF.

This clonotype has at least ten counts. This chain links TRBV7-2 with TRBJ2-3; D tentatively fits TRBD1 or TRBD2 (5 bases each). The V and J ends lost 6 bases and 2 bases respectively, with 15 bases between them. Looked up from germline, CDR1 is SGHTA and CDR2 is FQGNSA. The CDR3 is 15 residues long. CDR3 nucleotide sequence: TGTGCCAGCAGACTAAACTTGGGGGACACAGATACGCAGTATTTT. It specifies CASRLNLGDTDTQYF.

This clonotype came up a few times. This chain uses TRBV6-2 or TRBV6-3 with TRBJ2-3, with 12 nucleotides matching TRBD2. CDR1 MNHEY and CDR2 SVGEGT come from the germline V gene. V lost 5 bases to trimming and J lost 7 bases; unmatched junction nucleotides: 4. The CDR3 is 14 residues long. The CDR3 here is CASSLAGGQNTQYF. As DNA, the CDR3 is TGTGCCAGCAGTCTAGCGGGAGGGCAAAATACGCAGTATTTT.

The V call is TRBV12-3 or TRBV12-4, the J call TRBJ2-5, with 8 bases lining up with TRBD2. Germline trimming cut 5 bases from V and 4 bases from J; bases unmatched to any gene: 9. The CDR3 contains 15 residues. The CDR3 nucleotides read TGTGCCAGCAGTGCGAGCGGGAGATGGGGAGAGACCCAGTACTTC. Amino acids: CASSASGRWGETQYF.

V is TRBV28 and J is TRBJ1-1; TRBD1 aligns across 7 bases. The V gene's germline CDR1 is MDHEN and CDR2 SYDVKM. This CDR3 has 14 amino acids. Losses at the gene ends were 5 bases for V and 9 bases for J; bases not matched to a gene: 12. CDR3 amino acids: CASSPPHGQAQAFF. CDR3 bases: TGTGCCAGCAGTCCTCCCCACGGACAGGCCCAAGCTTTCTTT.

Concerning this clonotype itself: This may stem from a read error, because a much larger clone lies one nucleotide away. V gene TRBV7-2 combines with J gene TRBJ1-2; D gene unclear. Germline V gene sequence: CDR1 SGHTA, CDR2 FQGNSA. Trimming removed 3 bases at V and 9 bases at J, with 17 bases between. This CDR3 contains 14 residues. CDR3 DNA sequence: TGTGCCAGCAGCTTTAACCCGATCAGCGGTAGCTACACCTTC. Its translation is CASSFNPISGSYTF.

At least ten counts were recorded for this clonotype. The V and J genes are TRBV7-9 and TRBJ2-3; no reliable D call. The V gene's germline CDR1 is SEHNR and CDR2 FQNEAQ (reference sequence). This CDR3 contains 16 residues. V was clipped by 1 base and J by 0 bases, with 11 bases between them. The CDR3 loop is CASSLGVQMSTDTQYF. CDR3 nucleotides: TGTGCCAGCAGCTTAGGGGTTCAAATGAGCACAGATACGCAGTATTTT.

This clonotype was seen repeatedly, ten times or more. The chain employs TRBV7-8 and TRBJ2-3; 7 bases align to TRBD2. From germline, CDR1 is SGHVS and CDR2 FQNEAQ. This CDR3 has 19 residues. The J segment lost 4 bases and the V segment lost 4 bases, leaving 20 bases of the junction unmatched. The CDR3 spells CASSSSLGGDPGLADTQYF. The CDR3 nucleotides read TGTGCCAGCAGCTCCTCCTTGGGGGGGGACCCAGGGCTGGCAGATACGCAGTATTTT. Filled out from reference TRBV7-8 and TRBJ2-3, the complete variable domain reads GAGVSQSPRYKVAKRGQDVALRCDPISGHVSLFWYQQALGQGPEFLTYFQNEAQLDKSGLPSDRFFAERPEGSVSTLKIQRTQQEDSAVYLCASSSSLGGDPGLADTQYFGPGTRLTVL.

J is TRBJ2-3 and V is TRBV7-9; the match to TRBD2 covers 10 bases. This CDR3 contains 20 residues. V shed 4 bases and J 4 bases; nucleotides not matched to a gene: 20. The germline V gene encodes CDR1 SEHNR and CDR2 FQNEAQ (reference sequence). CDR3 nucleotides: TGTGCCAGCAGCTCTTTGAGGGGCGCTAGCGGGAGTTCCGCGCCAGATACGCAGTATTTT. Translating gives CASSSLRGASGSSAPDTQYF.

This chain links TRBV28 with TRBJ2-3, with D maybe TRBD2 (7 bases). Germline lookup yields CDR1 MDHEN and CDR2 SYDVKM. The CDR3 covers 16 residues. Trimming left V 5 bases short and J 4 bases short, with 19 bases between. The CDR3 DNA follows: TGTGCCAGCAGTCAGACCCTCGGGGGGCAAGCAGATACGCAGTATTTT. Translated: CASSQTLGGQADTQYF.

This clonotype was counted a few times. The V gene is TRBV6-5, the J gene TRBJ2-7; TRBD2 agrees at 13 bases. With 6 bases clipped from V and 0 bases from J, the junction kept 8 bases outside the gene matches. CDR1 is MNHEY, CDR2 SVGAGI, per germline. The length of the CDR3 is 17 residues. The CDR3 sequence: CASRPLRTSGSSYEQYF. The CDR3 nucleotides read TGTGCCAGCAGACCCCTCCGGACTAGCGGGAGCTCCTACGAGCAGTACTTC.

This clonotype was counted only a few times. This sequence joins TRBV19 and TRBJ1-2; D gene unclear. The CDR3 is 12 residues long. V gave up 5 bases and J gave up 8 bases, with 12 bases separating them. Germline V lookup: CDR1 LNHDA, CDR2 SQIVND (reference sequence). DNA for the CDR3: TGTGCCAGTAGTGCGGGATCCGGGGGCTACACCTTC. Its protein is CASSAGSGGYTF. Together with reference TRBV19 and TRBJ1-2, the CDR3 gives the full variable domain: DGGITQSPKYLFRKEGQNVTLSCEQNLNHDAMYWYRQDPGQGLRLIYYSQIVNDFQKGDIAEGYSVSREKKESFPLTVTSAQKNPTAFYLCASSAGSGGYTFGSGTRLTVV.

This rearrangement joins TRBV30 to TRBJ1-2, with TRBD1 identical over 10 bases. Germline lookup yields CDR1 GTSNPN and CDR2 SVGIG (reference sequence). The CDR3 is 16 residues long. The trim removed 4 bases at V and 6 bases at J, leaving 14 bases unmatched. In DNA form, the CDR3 reads TGTGCCTGGAAGATGGCGGGACAGGGGACCACAGATGGCTACACCTTC. This gives the protein CAWKMAGQGTTDGYTF.

The chain combines TRBV12-3 or TRBV12-4 with TRBJ2-7; possibly TRBD2 for D (6 bases). This CDR3 contains 13 residues. Trimming removed 3 bases at V and 3 bases at J, with 9 bases between. This CDR3 is CASSLTRDYEQYV. The CDR3 DNA follows: TGTGCCAGCAGTTTGACTAGAGACTACGAGCAGTACGTC.